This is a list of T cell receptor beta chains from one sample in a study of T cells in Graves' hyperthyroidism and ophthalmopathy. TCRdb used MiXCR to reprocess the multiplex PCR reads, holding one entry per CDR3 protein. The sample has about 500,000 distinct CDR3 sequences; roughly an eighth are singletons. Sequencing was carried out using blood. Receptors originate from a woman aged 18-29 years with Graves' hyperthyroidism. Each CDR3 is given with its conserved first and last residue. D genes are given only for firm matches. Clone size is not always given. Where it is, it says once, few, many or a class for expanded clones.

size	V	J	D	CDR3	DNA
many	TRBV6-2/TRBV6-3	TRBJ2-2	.	CASSPANTGELFF	TGTGCCAGCAGTCCAGCGAACACCGGGGAGCTGTTTTTT
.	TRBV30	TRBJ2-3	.	CAWSAPGTGPTDTQYF	TGTGCCTGGAGTGCCCCGGGGACTGGGCCCACAGATACGCAGTATTTT
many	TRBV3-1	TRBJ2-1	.	CASSRRWMRYNEQFF	TGTGCCAGCAGCCGCCGCTGGATGAGGTACAATGAGCAGTTCTTC
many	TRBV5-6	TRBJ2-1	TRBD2	CASSLDRGRIEEQFF	TGTGCCAGCAGCTTGGATCGCGGGAGAATCGAGGAGCAGTTCTTC
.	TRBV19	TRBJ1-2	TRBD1	CASTPGTGDYGYTF	TGTGCCAGCACTCCTGGGACAGGGGACTATGGCTACACCTTC
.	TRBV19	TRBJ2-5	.	CASSIWGTQETQYF	TGTGCCAGTAGTATCTGGGGGACACAAGAGACCCAGTACTTC
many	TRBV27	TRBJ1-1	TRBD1	CASRHRDRGPWDTEAFF	TGTGCCAGCAGACACCGGGACAGGGGGCCATGGGACACTGAAGCTTTCTTT
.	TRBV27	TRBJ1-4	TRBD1	CASSNSDRGLFEKLFF	TGTGCCAGCAGTAATTCAGACAGGGGACTTTTCGAAAAACTGTTTTTT
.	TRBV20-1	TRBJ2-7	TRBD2	CSAPGASGRYEQYF	TGCAGTGCCCCCGGGGCTAGCGGGAGGTACGAGCAGTACTTC
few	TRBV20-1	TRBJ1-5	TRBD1	CSARSEDRANQPQHF	TGCAGTGCTAGATCTGAGGACAGGGCAAATCAGCCCCAGCATTTT
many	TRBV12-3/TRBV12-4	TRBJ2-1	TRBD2	CASSPGLAVNNEQFF	TGTGCCAGCAGTCCGGGACTAGCGGTCAACAATGAGCAGTTCTTC
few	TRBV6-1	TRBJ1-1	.	CASGTITGRSTEAFF	TGTGCCAGCGGAACAATTACAGGGCGATCCACTGAAGCTTTCTTT
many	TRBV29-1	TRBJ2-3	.	CSVEDRGESTDTQYF	TGCAGCGTTGAAGATCGAGGGGAAAGCACAGATACGCAGTATTTT
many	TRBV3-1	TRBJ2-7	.	CASSQAWGLAYEQYF	TGTGCCAGCAGCCAAGCCTGGGGACTTGCCTACGAGCAGTACTTC
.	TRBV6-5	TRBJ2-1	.	CASSYATSYNEQFF	TGTGCCAGCAGTTACGCGACTAGCTACAATGAGCAGTTCTTC
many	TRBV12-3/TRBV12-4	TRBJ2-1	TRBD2	CASREVGLAEMQFF	TGTGCCAGCCGGGAAGTGGGCCTAGCGGAGATGCAGTTCTTC
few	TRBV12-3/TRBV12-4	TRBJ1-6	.	CASTRTGNSPLHF	TGTGCCAGCACCCGGACGGGGAATTCACCCCTCCACTTT
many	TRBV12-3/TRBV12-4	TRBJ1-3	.	CASSFLGEGNTIYF	TGTGCCAGCAGTTTTTTGGGGGAAGGAAACACCATATATTTT
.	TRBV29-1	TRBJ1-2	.	CSVASYYGYTF	TGCAGCGTTGCATCCTACTATGGCTACACCTTC
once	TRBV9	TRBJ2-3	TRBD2	CASSPRGGMSTDTQYF	TGTGCCAGCAGCCCTCGGGGAGGGATGAGCACAGATACGCAGTATTTT
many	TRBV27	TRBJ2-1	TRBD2	CASSLTSGMYNEQFF	TGTGCCAGCAGTTTGACTAGCGGGATGTACAATGAGCAGTTCTTC
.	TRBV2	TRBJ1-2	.	CAGSIGQRAPYGYTF	TGTGCCGGCTCTATTGGACAACGGGCCCCCTATGGCTACACCTTC
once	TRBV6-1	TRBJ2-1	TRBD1	CASRLGQTNEQFF	TGTGCCAGCAGGCTGGGACAGACCAATGAGCAGTTCTTC
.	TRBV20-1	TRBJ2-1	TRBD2	CSASSGRVPEQFF	TGCAGTGCTTCTAGCGGGCGGGTGCCTGAGCAGTTCTTC
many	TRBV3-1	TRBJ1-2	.	CASSQVNSANYGYTF	TGTGCCAGCAGCCAAGTGAACAGCGCAAACTATGGCTACACCTTC
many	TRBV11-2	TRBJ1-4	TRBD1	CASSSLVRQGAKEKLFF	TGTGCCAGCAGCTCGCTCGTAAGACAGGGGGCTAAAGAAAAACTGTTTTTT
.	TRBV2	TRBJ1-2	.	CASRGDTTNYGYTF	TGTGCCAGCAGGGGGGACACCACTAACTATGGCTACACCTTC
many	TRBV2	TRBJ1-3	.	CASRRRYSGSGNTIYF	TGTGCCAGCAGGCGGAGGTACTCGGGTTCCGGAAACACCATATATTTT
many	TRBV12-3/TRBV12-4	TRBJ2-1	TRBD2	CASSEGTSRPGGEQFF	TGTGCCAGCAGTGAAGGGACTAGCAGGCCAGGCGGTGAGCAGTTCTTC
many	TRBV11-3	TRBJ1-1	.	CASSPRFSNTEAFF	TGTGCCAGCAGCCCAAGGTTCTCAAACACTGAAGCTTTCTTT
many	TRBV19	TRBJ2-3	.	CASSIVSPQSTDTQYF	TGTGCCAGTAGTATCGTCAGCCCGCAAAGCACAGATACGCAGTATTTT
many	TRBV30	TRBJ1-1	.	CAWSVNRQNTEAFF	TGTGCCTGGAGTGTAAACAGACAGAACACTGAAGCTTTCTTT
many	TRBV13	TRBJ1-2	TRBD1	CASSLPTGGGYTF	TGTGCCAGCAGCTTACCCACAGGGGGAGGCTACACCTTC
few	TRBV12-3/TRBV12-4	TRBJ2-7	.	CASDNGRGSYEQYF	TGTGCCAGCGACAATGGCCGTGGCTCCTACGAGCAGTACTTC
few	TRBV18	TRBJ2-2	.	CASSPWGGPTGELFF	TGTGCCAGCTCACCATGGGGCGGTCCCACCGGGGAGCTGTTTTTT
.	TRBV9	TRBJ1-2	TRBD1	CASSPRTGDGYGYTF	TGTGCCAGCAGCCCGAGGACAGGCGATGGCTATGGCTACACCTTC
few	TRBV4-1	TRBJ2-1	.	CASSPRGSGSGGGNEQFF	TGCGCCAGCAGCCCAAGGGGTAGCGGCTCCGGAGGGGGCAATGAGCAGTTCTTC
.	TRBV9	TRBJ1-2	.	CASSGSGQNYGYTF	TGTGCCAGCAGTGGGAGTGGGCAAAACTATGGCTACACCTTC
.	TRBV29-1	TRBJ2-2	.	CSVEQFSTGELFF	TGCAGCGTTGAACAGTTTAGCACCGGGGAGCTGTTTTTT
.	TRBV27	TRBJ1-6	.	CASSLVEYNSPLHF	TGTGCCAGCAGTTTGGTAGAGTATAATTCACCCCTCCACTTT
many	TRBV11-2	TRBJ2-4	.	CASSLEAGPHAIQYF	TGTGCCAGCAGCTTAGAGGCGGGCCCACATGCCATTCAGTACTTC
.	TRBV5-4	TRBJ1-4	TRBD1	CASSLIGTGGTNEKLFF	TGTGCCAGCAGCTTGATAGGGACAGGCGGCACTAATGAAAAACTGTTTTTT
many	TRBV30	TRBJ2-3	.	CAWSVRDTQYF	TGTGCCTGGAGTGTCCGTGATACGCAGTATTTT
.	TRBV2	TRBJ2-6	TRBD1	CASTPGRQGPSSGANVLTF	TGTGCCAGCACCCCGGGCCGACAGGGCCCGAGCTCTGGGGCCAACGTCCTGACTTTC
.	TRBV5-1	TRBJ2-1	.	CASSPWGGRAGHEQFF	TGCGCCAGCAGCCCCTGGGGGGGGCGTGCGGGCCATGAGCAGTTCTTC
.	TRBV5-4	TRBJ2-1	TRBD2	CASSPRPITSGRGNEQFF	TGTGCCAGCAGCCCGCGCCCCATAACTAGCGGGAGAGGAAATGAGCAGTTCTTC
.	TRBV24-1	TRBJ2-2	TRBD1	CATSDGRTGTAGELFF	TGTGCCACCAGTGACGGTAGGACAGGGACGGCCGGGGAGCTGTTTTTT
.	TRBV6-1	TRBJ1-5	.	CASRETGMGNQPQHF	TGTGCCAGCAGGGAGACGGGGATGGGCAATCAGCCCCAGCATTTT
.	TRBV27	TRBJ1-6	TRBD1	CASSLGQGSYSPLHF	TGTGCCAGCAGCCTGGGACAGGGTTCGTATTCACCCCTCCACTTT
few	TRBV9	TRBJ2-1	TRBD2	CASSAVAGVNNEQFF	TGTGCCAGCAGCGCCGTAGCGGGGGTTAACAATGAGCAGTTCTTC
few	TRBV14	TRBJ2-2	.	CASSPILTGELFF	TGTGCCAGCAGCCCGATACTCACCGGGGAGCTGTTTTTT